The next 4 T cell receptor beta chains were all read from a single sample in a study of T cell clones after liver transplantation. The table came from immunoSEQ multiplex PCR; TCRdb's copy has only in-frame clones and leaves some out. This sample has under 55,000 clones; about 90% occur once, and the top ten carry around 14%. Sequences were derived from CD8+ T cells from blood, sampled 12 months after liver transplant. The receptors shown here come from a human patient who received a liver transplant. Some T cells may be provided by the graft donor.

The chain couples TRBV5-6 to TRBJ2-1, with D tentatively TRBD2 (7 bases). Trimming cost V 5 bases and J 7 bases, with 19 bases left between them. Germline CDR1 SGHDT, CDR2 YYEEEE. This CDR3 is built from 15 residues. CDR3 sequence: CASRTWGGHVNEQFF. CDR3 DNA: TGTGCCAGCAGAACCTGGGGGGGACATGTAAATGAGCAGTTCTTC.

The chain joins TRBV2 to TRBJ1-2; D is uncertain. This CDR3 is built from 15 residues. V was pared by 5 bases and J by 0 bases, with 13 bases between. Germline CDR1 SNHLY, CDR2 FYNNEI. The CDR3 loop reads CASSLLQLPNYGYTF. The CDR3 DNA is TGTGCCAGCAGTTTACTACAGCTGCCTAACTATGGCTACACCTTC. Full variable domain (rest looked up from reference TRBV2 and TRBJ1-2): EPEVTQTPSHQVTQMGQEVILRCVPISNHLYFYWYRQILGQKVEFLVSFYNNEISEKSEIFDDQFSVERPDGSNFTLKIRSTKLEDSAMYFCASSLLQLPNYGYTFGSGTRLTVV.

This clone showed up just once. The J gene is TRBJ2-7, the V gene TRBV6-1; D may be TRBD1 or TRBD2 (5 bases each). The germline CDR1 and CDR2 sequences are MNHNS and SASEGT. The CDR3 runs to 16 residues. V was cut by 1 base and J by 3 bases, with 16 bases left in between. CDR3 sequence (DNA): TGTGCCAGCAGTGAAGACGACGGGGCCTACTACTACGAGCAGTACTTC. This sequence encodes CASSEDDGAYYYEQYF.

The chain couples TRBV6-6 to TRBJ1-1; D unclear. Trimming left V 2 bases short and J 5 bases short, with 6 bases between. The CDR3 loop spans 12 amino acids. CDR1 is MNHNY and CDR2 is SVGAGI in the germline V gene (reference sequence). CDR3 loop: CASSYPATEAFF. DNA for the CDR3: TGTGCCAGCAGTTACCCAGCTACTGAAGCTTTCTTT.